The rows below give T cell receptor beta chains drawn from one sample of a study of blood T cell repertoires in COVID-19. This table comes from immunoSEQ multiplex PCR, and its TCRdb copy is limited to in-frame clones, with some not included. Of 240,000 or so clones detected, around 89% appear once; the ten largest clones hold roughly 8.6%. The sample consisted of PBMCs or T cells enriched from blood (not recorded which). Receptors were obtained from a middle-aged man who had recovered from COVID-19. CDR3s include the opening cysteine and the closing phenylalanine or tryptophan. Size tells how often a clone was seen (once, few, many) or the class of an expanded clone, and some rows leave it out.

J,size,V,CDR3
TRBJ2-7,once,TRBV6-5,CASSSYGDYEQYF
TRBJ2-7,.,TRBV5-1,CASSSQGDSYEQYF
TRBJ2-7,.,TRBV27,CASSASGGLGENEQYF
TRBJ1-3,.,TRBV3-1/TRBV3-2,CASGDSSGNTIYF
TRBJ2-3,.,TRBV25-1,CASTDRDTDTQYF
TRBJ2-2,.,TRBV19,CASSLGLAGITGELFF
TRBJ1-1,.,TRBV7-3,CASKRTGGTEAFF
TRBJ2-3,.,TRBV11-2,CASSHRTDTQYF
TRBJ2-7,.,TRBV4-2,CASSQPSRTSGRYEQYF
TRBJ1-1,once,TRBV5-4,CASSSYRGTNTEAFF
TRBJ2-1,few,TRBV27,CASIRGNEQFF
TRBJ2-1,.,TRBV5-4,CASRFERSSYNEQFF
TRBJ2-7,.,TRBV5-1,CASSSSGPNYEQYF
TRBJ2-5,.,TRBV6-5,CASSSIRDRVQETQYF
TRBJ2-7,.,TRBV7-9,CASSPGTGDYEQYF
TRBJ2-7,.,TRBV4-1,CASSQGPQGAGEQYF
TRBJ2-6,.,TRBV7-7,CASGQYISGANVLTF
TRBJ1-2,.,TRBV30,CAWSLTGGEIYGYTF
TRBJ1-2,.,TRBV5-1,CASSLPGTADFLRGYTF
TRBJ2-7,.,TRBV15,CATSREGSGYYEQYF
TRBJ2-3,few,TRBV3-1/TRBV3-2,CASSQKRGDTQYF
TRBJ1-6,.,TRBV25-1,CASSELGVRAYNSPLHF
TRBJ1-2,.,TRBV28,CASRTPPGQAKYYGYTF
TRBJ2-7,.,TRBV6-5,CASSYNLAGEVYEQYF
TRBJ2-2,.,TRBV5-8,CASSFRGTTGELFF
TRBJ2-5,.,TRBV7-2,CASSFRRTSGAQYF
TRBJ1-2,few,TRBV3-1/TRBV3-2,CASSQESRQSRYGYTF
TRBJ2-7,once,TRBV5-4,CASSLVVAGDYEQYF
TRBJ1-2,.,TRBV27,CASSIGQGAGYTF
TRBJ2-3,.,TRBV11-3,CASSLWDRADTQYF
TRBJ2-2,.,TRBV5-4,CASSLVSSGAGELFF
TRBJ2-7,.,TRBV9,CASSVGGSYEQYF
TRBJ2-2,once,TRBV5-6,CASSLLQGDGELFF
TRBJ2-7,.,TRBV27,CASRWTGELYEQYF
TRBJ2-7,.,TRBV6-2/TRBV6-3,CASSYGGQGYHEQYF
TRBJ2-7,.,TRBV4-1,CASSQRDGGDYEQYF
TRBJ1-4,.,TRBV28,CASRTGLVATNEKLFF
TRBJ2-2,.,TRBV7-2,CASSFYLAGDLGDTGELFF
TRBJ2-7,.,TRBV11-2,CASSPSGGYSYEQYF
TRBJ1-5,once,TRBV5-1,CASSAGTGVGGNQPQHF
TRBJ1-6,.,TRBV3-1/TRBV3-2,CASSHIAQGDSPLHF
TRBJ2-1,.,TRBV3-1/TRBV3-2,CASSPNVRLRGGEYNEQFF